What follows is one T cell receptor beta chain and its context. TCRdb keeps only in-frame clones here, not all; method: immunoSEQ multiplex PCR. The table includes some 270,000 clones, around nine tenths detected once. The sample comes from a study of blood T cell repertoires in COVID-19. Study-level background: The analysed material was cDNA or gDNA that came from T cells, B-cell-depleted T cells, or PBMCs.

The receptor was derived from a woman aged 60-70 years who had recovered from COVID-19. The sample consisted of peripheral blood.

The CDR3 DNA follows: TGTGCCAGCAGCCGCGACAGGTGGTATGGCTACACCTTC. The encoded protein is CASSRDRWYGYTF. This chain connects TRBV6-5 to TRBJ1-2, with D possibly TRBD1 on 6 matching bases. V was cut by 6 bases and J by 5 bases, with 13 bases left in between. CDR3 length equals 13 residues. CDR1 is MNHEY, CDR2 SVGAGI, per germline.